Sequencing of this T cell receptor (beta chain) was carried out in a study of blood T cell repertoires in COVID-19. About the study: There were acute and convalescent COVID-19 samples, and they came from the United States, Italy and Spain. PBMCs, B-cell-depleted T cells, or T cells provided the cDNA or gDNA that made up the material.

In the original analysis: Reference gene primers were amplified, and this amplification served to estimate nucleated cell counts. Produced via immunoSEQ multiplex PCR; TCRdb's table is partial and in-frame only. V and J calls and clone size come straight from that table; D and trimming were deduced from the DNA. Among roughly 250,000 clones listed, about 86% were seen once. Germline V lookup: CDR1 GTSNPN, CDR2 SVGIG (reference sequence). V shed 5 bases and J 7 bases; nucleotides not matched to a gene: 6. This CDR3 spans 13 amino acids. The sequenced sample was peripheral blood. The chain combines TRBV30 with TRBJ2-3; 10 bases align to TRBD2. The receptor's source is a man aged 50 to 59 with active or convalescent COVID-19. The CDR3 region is CAWAGLAPNTQYF. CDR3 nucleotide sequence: TGTGCCTGGGCGGGACTAGCGCCGAATACGCAGTATTTT.